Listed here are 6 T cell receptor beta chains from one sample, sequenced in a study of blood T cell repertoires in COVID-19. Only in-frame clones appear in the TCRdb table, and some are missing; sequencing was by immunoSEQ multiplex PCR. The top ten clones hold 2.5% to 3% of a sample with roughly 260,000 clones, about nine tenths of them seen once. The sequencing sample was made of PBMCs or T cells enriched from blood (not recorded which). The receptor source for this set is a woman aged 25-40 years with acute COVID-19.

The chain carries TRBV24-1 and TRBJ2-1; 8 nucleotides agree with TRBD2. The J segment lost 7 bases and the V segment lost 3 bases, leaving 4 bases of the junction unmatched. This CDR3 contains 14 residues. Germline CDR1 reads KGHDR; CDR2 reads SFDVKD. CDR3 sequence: CATSDPGGANEQFF. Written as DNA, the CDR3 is TGTGCCACCAGTGATCCGGGGGGGGCGAATGAGCAGTTCTTC.

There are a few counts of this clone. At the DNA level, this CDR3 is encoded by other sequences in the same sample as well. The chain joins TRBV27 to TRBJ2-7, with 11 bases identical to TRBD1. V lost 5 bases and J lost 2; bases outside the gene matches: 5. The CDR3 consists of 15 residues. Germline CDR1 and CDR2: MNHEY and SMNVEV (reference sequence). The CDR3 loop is CASSLGQGATYEQYF. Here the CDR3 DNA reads TGTGCCAGCAGTCTTGGACAGGGGGCGACCTACGAGCAGTACTTC.

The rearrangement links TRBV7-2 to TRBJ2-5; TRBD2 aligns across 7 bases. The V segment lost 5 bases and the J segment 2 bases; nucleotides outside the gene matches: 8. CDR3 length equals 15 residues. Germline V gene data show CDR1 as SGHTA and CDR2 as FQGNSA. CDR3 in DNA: TGTGCCAGCAGCCCCATGGCGGGGGATCAAGAGACCCAGTACTTC. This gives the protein CASSPMAGDQETQYF.

The CDR3 DNA is TGTGCCAGTAGTATAGGTACAGGCTACTATGGCTACACCTTC. It specifies CASSIGTGYYGYTF. This chain connects TRBV19 to TRBJ1-2; D is perhaps TRBD1 (5 bases). The CDR3 has 14 residues. Germline-derived CDR1 and CDR2 are LNHDA and SQIVND (reference sequence). The V and J ends lost 1 base and 3 bases respectively, with 9 bases between them.

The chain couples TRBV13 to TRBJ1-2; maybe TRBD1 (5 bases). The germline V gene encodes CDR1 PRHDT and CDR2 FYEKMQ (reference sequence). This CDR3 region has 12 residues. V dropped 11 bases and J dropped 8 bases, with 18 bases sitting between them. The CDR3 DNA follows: TGTGCCGGGGGGACCGGGGCTCCGGGCTACACCTTC. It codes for CAGGTGAPGYTF.

In DNA, the CDR3 is TGTGCCAGCAGCTTAGCGGCAGGGGAGAACTATGGCTACACCTTC. Encoded protein: CASSLAAGENYGYTF. The genes are TRBV11-2 and TRBJ1-2; maybe TRBD1 (6 bases). The CDR3 is 15 amino acids. V was clipped by 1 base and J by 2 bases, with 11 bases between them. In germline, CDR1 is SGHAT, CDR2 FQNNGV.